These T cell receptor beta chains were read from a single sample in a study of T cell repertoires in cytomegalovirus infection. Each CDR3 protein is one row after TCRdb ran MiXCR on the reads. The table has approximately 500,000 distinct CDR3 sequences, about 25% seen once; the top ten hold approximately 13%. The sample was PBMCs. Every receptor here comes from a human donor in good health (CMV status not recorded). Some clones in this sample may be carry-over from other donors' samples. CDR3s include the opening cysteine and the closing phenylalanine or tryptophan. The D gene is left open where the match is weak. Rows give clone size only sometimes, using once, few, many, or a class for an expanded clone.

cdr3_length: 13
j_call: TRBJ2-7
clone_size: -
v_call: TRBV20-1
d_call: -
cdr3_nt: TGCAGTGCTTACCGGGACACCGTCTACGAGCAGTACTTC
cdr3_aa: CSAYRDTVYEQYF

cdr3_length: 16
j_call: TRBJ1-3
clone_size: few
v_call: TRBV19
d_call: TRBD1
cdr3_nt: TGTGCCAGTATTTATTCCGGGACAGTCTCTGGAAACACCATATATTTT
cdr3_aa: CASIYSGTVSGNTIYF

cdr3_length: 15
j_call: TRBJ2-3
clone_size: -
v_call: TRBV19
d_call: TRBD1
cdr3_nt: TGTGCCAGTAGTATGGGGACAGGGGGCACAGATACGCAGTATTTT
cdr3_aa: CASSMGTGGTDTQYF

cdr3_length: 15
j_call: TRBJ2-5
clone_size: few
v_call: TRBV11-3
d_call: TRBD2
cdr3_nt: TGTGCCAGCAGCTTCACTAGCGGGAGAAAAGAGACCCAGTACTTC
cdr3_aa: CASSFTSGRKETQYF

cdr3_length: 14
j_call: TRBJ2-3
clone_size: -
v_call: TRBV20-1
d_call: TRBD1
cdr3_nt: TGCAGTGCTAGCCGGGACAGCAGCACAGATACGCAGTATTTT
cdr3_aa: CSASRDSSTDTQYF

cdr3_length: 18
j_call: TRBJ2-1
clone_size: few
v_call: TRBV6-2/TRBV6-3
d_call: TRBD2
cdr3_nt: TGTGCCAGCAGTGTCGGACTAGCGGACCTGAGCTCCTACAATGAGCAGTTCTTC
cdr3_aa: CASSVGLADLSSYNEQFF

cdr3_length: 16
j_call: TRBJ1-3
clone_size: few
v_call: TRBV6-6
d_call: -
cdr3_nt: TGTGCCAGCAGCCGATCCTCACTGGGAGCTGGAAACACCATATATTTT
cdr3_aa: CASSRSSLGAGNTIYF

cdr3_length: 17
j_call: TRBJ2-3
clone_size: -
v_call: TRBV12-5
d_call: -
cdr3_nt: TGTGCTAGTGGTACGCCGGAGGGATGGTTAGGAGGAGATACGCAGTATTTT
cdr3_aa: CASGTPEGWLGGDTQYF

cdr3_length: 16
j_call: TRBJ2-3
clone_size: many
v_call: TRBV7-2
d_call: -
cdr3_nt: TGTGCCAGCAGCTTAGTAGCAGCATGGAGGGCAGATACGCAGTATTTT
cdr3_aa: CASSLVAAWRADTQYF

cdr3_length: 12
j_call: TRBJ1-2
clone_size: few
v_call: TRBV12-3/TRBV12-4
d_call: -
cdr3_nt: TGTGCCAGCAGTGTCGGGGCCGGGGGCTACACCTTC
cdr3_aa: CASSVGAGGYTF

cdr3_length: 13
j_call: TRBJ2-7
clone_size: -
v_call: TRBV20-1
d_call: TRBD2
cdr3_nt: TGCAGTGCTACTGGCGGGGGGGACGACGAGCAGTACTTC
cdr3_aa: CSATGGGDDEQYF

cdr3_length: 15
j_call: TRBJ2-1
clone_size: -
v_call: TRBV3-1
d_call: -
cdr3_nt: TGTGCCAGCAGCCGAGGGAGGAGCGGGTTGAATGAGCAGTTCTTC
cdr3_aa: CASSRGRSGLNEQFF

cdr3_length: 14
j_call: TRBJ2-1
clone_size: few
v_call: TRBV7-6
d_call: -
cdr3_nt: TGTGCCAGCAGCTTATTTGGGTCCTACAATGAGCAGTTCTTC
cdr3_aa: CASSLFGSYNEQFF

cdr3_length: 14
j_call: TRBJ1-4
clone_size: -
v_call: TRBV12-3/TRBV12-4
d_call: -
cdr3_nt: TGTGCCAGCAGTTTAGGCAGGGGCCGAGAAAAACTGTTTTTT
cdr3_aa: CASSLGRGREKLFF

cdr3_length: 14
j_call: TRBJ2-7
clone_size: -
v_call: TRBV7-3
d_call: TRBD1
cdr3_nt: TGTGCCAGCAGCACAGGGGGCGCGAGCAACGAGCAGTACTTC
cdr3_aa: CASSTGGASNEQYF

cdr3_length: 15
j_call: TRBJ2-5
clone_size: many
v_call: TRBV28
d_call: TRBD1
cdr3_nt: TGTGCCAGCAGTCCCGACAGGGGTTTTCAAGAGACCCAGTACTTC
cdr3_aa: CASSPDRGFQETQYF

cdr3_length: 13
j_call: TRBJ1-5
clone_size: few
v_call: TRBV20-1
d_call: -
cdr3_nt: TGCAGTGCCGAAGGCAGGGACCATCAGCCCCAGCATTTT
cdr3_aa: CSAEGRDHQPQHF

cdr3_length: 15
j_call: TRBJ2-1
clone_size: -
v_call: TRBV10-3
d_call: TRBD2
cdr3_nt: TGTGCCATCAGTGATCGGGGGGGCTCCTACAATGAGCAGTTCTTC
cdr3_aa: CAISDRGGSYNEQFF

cdr3_length: 13
j_call: TRBJ2-3
clone_size: few
v_call: TRBV6-1
d_call: -
cdr3_nt: TGTGCCAGCAGTTCTCCGCTCACAGATACGCAGTATTTT
cdr3_aa: CASSSPLTDTQYF

cdr3_length: 15
j_call: TRBJ2-2
clone_size: -
v_call: TRBV20-1
d_call: TRBD2
cdr3_nt: TGCAGTGCCCACAAGGCGGGAGAAGAAACCGGGGAGCTGTTTTTT
cdr3_aa: CSAHKAGEETGELFF

cdr3_length: 12
j_call: TRBJ2-7
clone_size: -
v_call: TRBV29-1
d_call: -
cdr3_nt: TGCAGCGCTGGGACTGGTTTCTTCGAGCAGTACTTC
cdr3_aa: CSAGTGFFEQYF

cdr3_length: 14
j_call: TRBJ1-1
clone_size: -
v_call: TRBV7-8
d_call: -
cdr3_nt: TGTGCCAGCAGCCAGAGGACGGAGAACACTGAAGCTTTCTTT
cdr3_aa: CASSQRTENTEAFF

cdr3_length: 15
j_call: TRBJ1-4
clone_size: -
v_call: TRBV2
d_call: -
cdr3_nt: TGTGCCAGCAGTGAAACCGGGCGGGGGAATGAAAAACTGTTTTTT
cdr3_aa: CASSETGRGNEKLFF

cdr3_length: 15
j_call: TRBJ2-4
clone_size: -
v_call: TRBV6-2/TRBV6-3
d_call: -
cdr3_nt: TGTGCCAGCAGTTACTCCAGGACAGCTAAAAACATTCAGTACTTC
cdr3_aa: CASSYSRTAKNIQYF